This T cell receptor beta chain originates from a study of OX40 agonist ivuxolimab in advanced cancers. Study as a whole: Patients were 65% to 85% male with ages roughly 23 to 79, mean roughly 64.

Patients were ruled out by autoimmune disease history or systemic immunosuppression. Sequenced by immunoSEQ multiplex PCR; TCRdb stores in-frame clones only, minus some. Here the sample spans tens of thousands of clones, about 81% being singletons. V dropped 1 base and J dropped 0 bases, with 13 bases sitting between them. The CDR3 is made up of 16 amino acids. The germline V gene encodes CDR1 SGHKS and CDR2 YYEKEE (reference sequence). The sequenced sample was CD4+ or CD8+ T cells sorted from blood, obtained in a trial of the OX40 agonist ivuxolimab. This receptor was obtained from an adult with an advanced solid tumor such as melanoma, head and neck, liver or kidney cancer. The genes are TRBV5-5 and TRBJ1-2; D might be TRBD1 (5 bases). The CDR3 region has the DNA TGTGCCAGCAGCTTGAGCTATGACAGCCCTAACTATGGCTACACCTTC. Protein product: CASSLSYDSPNYGYTF.